Listed below are T cell receptor beta chains from one sample, sequenced in a study of early T cells in non-severe SARS-CoV-2 infection. TCRdb reanalysed the 5' RACE reads using MiXCR and keeps one entry per CDR3 protein. The sample holds around 58,000 distinct CDR3 sequences, roughly 7.8% seen once. Sample: whole blood, taken at baseline. These TCRs come from an adult who was a healthcare worker with PCR-confirmed SARS-CoV-2 infection or an uninfected control (not recorded which). Both conserved end residues are part of each CDR3. The D gene is left open where the match is weak. A clone size is listed for some rows: how often the clone was seen (once, few, many), or a class if it is expanded.

V	size	length	J	D	DNA	CDR3
TRBV12-3/TRBV12-4	-	15	TRBJ2-3	TRBD2	TGTGCCAGCAGACCAACTAGCGGGAGGGCAGATACGCAGTATTTT	CASRPTSGRADTQYF
TRBV7-3	many	14	TRBJ1-1	-	TGTGCCAGCAGCCCATACTACGGCAACACTGAAGCTTTCTTT	CASSPYYGNTEAFF
TRBV7-3	-	15	TRBJ2-3	-	TGTGCCAGCAGCTTATACGGGACTAGCACAGATACGCAGTATTTT	CASSLYGTSTDTQYF
TRBV6-2/TRBV6-3	few	13	TRBJ2-1	-	TGTGCCAGCAGTCTGGCCAGGGTAGATGAGCAGTTCTTC	CASSLARVDEQFF
TRBV6-1	-	14	TRBJ2-1	-	TGTGCCAGCAGTGCGGCAGTGGGGACCGGTGAGCAGTTCTTC	CASSAAVGTGEQFF
TRBV10-3	few	15	TRBJ2-2	-	TGTGCCATCAGTGGGGCGAGGAGGACCACCGGGGAGCTGTTTTTT	CAISGARRTTGELFF
TRBV4-3	many	16	TRBJ2-7	TRBD2	TGCGCCAGCAGCCAAGAAGCGGGAGGTCCTTCCTACGAGCAGTACTTC	CASSQEAGGPSYEQYF
TRBV12-3/TRBV12-4	-	15	TRBJ1-2	-	TGTGCCAGCAGTTTAGAGGGCAGCCCAGTCTATGGCTACACCTTC	CASSLEGSPVYGYTF
TRBV29-1	many	14	TRBJ2-2	-	TGCAGCGTTGAAAACGAGTCTAACACCGGGGAGCTGTTTTTT	CSVENESNTGELFF
TRBV4-1	many	12	TRBJ2-7	TRBD2	TGCGCCACAGCGGGAAACACCTACGAGCAGTACTTC	CATAGNTYEQYF
TRBV2	few	15	TRBJ2-4	-	TGTGCCAGCAGTGATGGTAGCAGCGCCAAAAACATTCAGTACTTC	CASSDGSSAKNIQYF
TRBV24-1	many	16	TRBJ2-1	TRBD1	TGTGCCACCCGAGGTGTTGACAGGGGAGGTACGATTGAGCAGTTCTTC	CATRGVDRGGTIEQFF
TRBV7-9	-	14	TRBJ2-7	TRBD1	TGTGCCAGCAGTAAACCGGGACAGGCCTACGAGCAGTACTTC	CASSKPGQAYEQYF
TRBV29-1	few	15	TRBJ1-1	-	TGCAGCGTTGAAGATCGGGGGGGAAACAACACTGAAGCTTTCTTT	CSVEDRGGNNTEAFF
TRBV6-2/TRBV6-3	many	17	TRBJ2-7	TRBD2	TGTGCCAGCAGTTACACCCAGCGGGAGTGGGAGTCCTACGAGCAGTACTTC	CASSYTQREWESYEQYF
TRBV7-9	many	15	TRBJ2-1	-	TGTGCCAGCAGCCAAGGTGGGGGGTTGTACGATGAGCAGTTCTTC	CASSQGGGLYDEQFF
TRBV7-6	few	15	TRBJ2-1	-	TGTGCCAGCAGCCCGGCCGCCCGCGACTACAATGAGCAGTTCTTC	CASSPAARDYNEQFF
TRBV3-1	-	16	TRBJ2-4	-	TGTGCCAGCAGCCAAAATAACCGGGGTCCACCCGACATTCAGTACTTC	CASSQNNRGPPDIQYF
TRBV29-1	-	13	TRBJ1-1	-	TGCAGCGTTCCGGGACTGGGGAACACTGAAGCTTTCTTT	CSVPGLGNTEAFF
TRBV4-3	-	16	TRBJ2-1	-	TGCGCCAGCAGCCCCGGGCGGCTTTCCTCCTACAATGAGCAGTTCTTC	CASSPGRLSSYNEQFF
TRBV12-3/TRBV12-4	few	15	TRBJ2-3	-	TGTGTCAGCAGTAGGGACGAACCTAGCACAGATACGCAGTATTTT	CVSSRDEPSTDTQYF
TRBV20-1	few	19	TRBJ2-1	TRBD1	TGCAGTGCTAGAGGAAGGGACAGGGGCGTGGGCGGGAGCTACAATGAGCAGTTCTTC	CSARGRDRGVGGSYNEQFF
TRBV20-1	-	15	TRBJ2-1	TRBD2	TGCAGTTCCGCGGGGGGCGGACAGCTTTACAATGAGCAGTTCTTC	CSSAGGGQLYNEQFF
TRBV14	few	16	TRBJ2-5	-	TGTGCCAGCAGCCATAATCCCGGACAGCGTCAAGAGACCCAGTACTTC	CASSHNPGQRQETQYF
TRBV6-2/TRBV6-3	-	14	TRBJ2-5	-	TGTGCCAGCAGTAACGGACAGGTTAGCGGGACCCAGTACTTC	CASSNGQVSGTQYF
TRBV28	many	14	TRBJ2-1	TRBD2	TGTGCCAGCAGTTTACGCGGGAGAAACAATGAGCAGTTCTTC	CASSLRGRNNEQFF
TRBV12-3/TRBV12-4	-	16	TRBJ2-1	TRBD2	TGTGCCAGCAGTCCCTATAGCGGGAGGGCTCCGAATGAGCAGTTCTTC	CASSPYSGRAPNEQFF
TRBV30	-	16	TRBJ1-4	-	TGTGCCTGGAGTGACCCTCGACACCGAACGCAGCAAAAACTGTTTTTT	CAWSDPRHRTQQKLFF
TRBV7-2	few	16	TRBJ2-2	TRBD1	TGTGCCAGCAGCTTAGCCGACAGGGGGGCCACCGGGGAGCTGTTTTTT	CASSLADRGATGELFF
TRBV20-1	many	15	TRBJ1-4	TRBD1	TGCAGTGCTAGAGAACAAACCGGGACAGGAGAAAAACTGTTTTTT	CSAREQTGTGEKLFF
TRBV30	once	13	TRBJ2-7	TRBD2	TGTGCCTGGACTAGCGGGAAATCCTACGAGCAGTACTTC	CAWTSGKSYEQYF
TRBV3-1	-	16	TRBJ1-1	TRBD1	TGTGCCAGCAGCCACTGGGACAGGGCCATGAACACTGAAGCTTTCTTT	CASSHWDRAMNTEAFF
TRBV23-1	-	14	TRBJ2-2	TRBD2	TGCGCCTGTGAAGCGGGGCGGGAGACCGGGGAGCTGTTTTTT	CACEAGRETGELFF
TRBV28	few	13	TRBJ1-1	TRBD1	TGTGCCAGCACCCGACAGGGCTCAACTGAAGCTTTCTTT	CASTRQGSTEAFF
TRBV20-1	many	13	TRBJ2-7	-	TGCAGTGCTAGTAGCAGGCAGACCTACGAGCAGTACTTC	CSASSRQTYEQYF
TRBV7-8	-	15	TRBJ2-7	-	TGTGCCAGCAGCTCCCGGGACGGAGGATTTTACGAGCAGTACTTC	CASSSRDGGFYEQYF
TRBV20-1	-	17	TRBJ1-6	-	TGCAGTGCCCCCGGGACTCTTCGGAGTAGGGGTAATTCACCCCTCCACTTT	CSAPGTLRSRGNSPLHF
TRBV6-5	many	20	TRBJ2-6	TRBD1	TGTGCCAGCAGGGGACGCCAACCGGGACAGGTCCGCTCTGGGGCCAACGTCCTGACTTTC	CASRGRQPGQVRSGANVLTF
TRBV27	-	14	TRBJ2-2	TRBD2	TGTGCCAGCAGTTTAGGCGGGAGGGCCGGGGAGCTGTTTTTT	CASSLGGRAGELFF
TRBV30	-	15	TRBJ1-1	TRBD1	TGTGCCTGCCTCATCCGGGACAGGGAATCCACTGAAGCTTTCTTT	CACLIRDRESTEAFF
TRBV11-2	few	13	TRBJ1-5	TRBD1	TGTGCCAGCAGCTCGGGACAGGGCCAGCCCCAGCATTTT	CASSSGQGQPQHF
TRBV11-2	few	15	TRBJ2-3	TRBD2	TGTGCCAGCAGCCCGGGTCTAGCGGGAGCAGATACGCAGTATTTT	CASSPGLAGADTQYF
TRBV28	-	15	TRBJ2-1	-	TGTGCCAGCAGTTTGATGGCGAGAGTCGGCAATGAGCAGTTCTTC	CASSLMARVGNEQFF
TRBV30	-	17	TRBJ1-6	-	TGTGCCTGGAGTGCGTGGACAGAGAGCTCCTATAATTCACCCCTCCACTTT	CAWSAWTESSYNSPLHF
TRBV20-1	-	16	TRBJ2-3	-	TGCAGTGCTAGGTCCTCCGGCGATGGAGGCACAGATACGCAGTATTTT	CSARSSGDGGTDTQYF
TRBV10-3	many	15	TRBJ1-1	TRBD1	TGTGCCATCAGTGAGAAGGCAGGGGGGAACACTGAAGCTTTCTTT	CAISEKAGGNTEAFF
TRBV28	many	14	TRBJ2-1	-	TGTGCCAGCAGTTTCCTCCGAATGACGGTGAGCGAAGTCTTC	CASSFLRMTVSEVF
TRBV12-3/TRBV12-4	few	14	TRBJ1-1	-	TGTGCCAGCAGTTTACCTGGGGCGCGAACTGAAGCTTTCTTT	CASSLPGARTEAFF
TRBV2	few	17	TRBJ1-5	-	TGTGCCAGCAGTGAACCCCCCAGGGTCGGCTTAAATCAGCCCCAGCATTTT	CASSEPPRVGLNQPQHF